The 21 T cell receptor beta chains below come from one sample, sequenced in a study of tumor and adjacent non-tumor tissue in lung cancer. Three rounds of nested PCR, following a modified ARM-PCR protocol, produced the TCRbeta library. From the multiplex PCR reads, TCRdb called clonotypes with MiXCR, one entry per CDR3 protein. The profile shows approximately 130,000 distinct CDR3 sequences, roughly 67% of them singletons. This sample's RNA came from whole unsorted tissue. Sequencing used lung tumor tissue. The receptors originated from a young man with non-small cell lung cancer.

This clonotype was seen ten or more times. This chain joins TRBV29-1 and TRBJ2-2; 9 bases align to TRBD1. The CDR3 runs 15 residues. Germline V lookup: CDR1 SQVTM, CDR2 ANQGSEA. After removal of 3 bases from V and 6 bases from J, the junction contained 8 bases not matched to a gene. CDR3 in DNA: TGCAGCGTTGATACCGGGACAGGGTTGGCCGGGGAGCTGTTTTTT. Translated: CSVDTGTGLAGELFF.

Points on this clonotype: The conserved final phenylalanine or tryptophan is absent from the CDR3, which likely points to a read error. This chain links TRBV7-8 with TRBJ1-4, with 8 positions matching TRBD1. The CDR3 extends over 16 amino acids. Trimming took 4 bases from V and 7 from J; bases not matched to a gene: 11. CDR1 and CDR2 (germline): SGHVS, FQNEAQ. CDR3 DNA: TGTGCCAGCAGCTCCTACCCACCGGACAGGGCTGAAAAACTGTTTCTT. This gives the protein CASSSYPPDRAEKLFL.

In the case of this clonotype: One junction end disagrees with the germline gene, perhaps due to a read error. The rearrangement links TRBV4-1 to TRBJ2-2; TRBD1 matches at 7 bases. Germline lookup yields CDR1 MGHRA and CDR2 YSYEKL. This CDR3 is built from 15 residues. The CDR3 bases are TGCGCCAGCAGCCCGACAGGGACGAACACCGGGGAGCTGTTATTT. It yields the protein CASSPTGTNTGELLF.

The sample holds many counts of this clonotype. This chain links TRBV6-5 with TRBJ2-7; D possibly corresponds to TRBD2 (5 bases). CDR3 size: 13 residues. Trimming removed 6 bases at V and 8 bases at J, with 17 bases between. Germline V gives CDR1 MNHEY, CDR2 SVGAGI. In DNA form, the CDR3 reads TGTGCCAGCAGACGAGGGTTCGAGGTACAGCAGTACTTC. Its translation: CASRRGFEVQQYF.

There are many counts of this clonotype. The genes are TRBV28 and TRBJ2-3; D not certain. V was cut by 3 bases and J by 3 bases, with 10 bases left in between. The CDR3 is made up of 14 amino acids. Germline-derived CDR1 and CDR2 are MDHEN and SYDVKM. Here the CDR3 reads CASSFLSGTDTQYF. Written as DNA, the CDR3 is TGTGCCAGCAGTTTTTTGTCAGGTACAGATACGCAGTATTTT.

In this sample, this clonotype turned up many times. The rearrangement links TRBV6-2 or TRBV6-3 to TRBJ2-1; D call uncertain. The germline V gene encodes CDR1 MNHEY and CDR2 SVGEGT. The CDR3 runs to 13 residues. V was cut by 5 bases and J by 7 bases, with 12 bases left in between. The CDR3: CASSQIPSNEQFF. The CDR3 DNA sequence: TGTGCCAGCAGTCAAATCCCCAGTAATGAGCAGTTCTTC.

This clonotype was detected many times. The chain recombines TRBV4-3 with TRBJ2-3; 9 bases align to TRBD2. This CDR3 is 16 amino acids long. With V trimmed by 0 bases and J by 6 bases, 7 bases remained unmatched. Germline lookup yields CDR1 LGHNA and CDR2 YSLEER. This CDR3 is CASSQDLGGGADTQYF. The CDR3 region has the DNA TGCGCCAGCAGCCAAGATCTCGGCGGGGGGGCGGATACGCAGTATTTT.

Concerning this clonotype itself: At one end the junction does not follow the germline gene, possibly because of a read error. The chain uses TRBV4-2 and TRBJ1-3; D possibly corresponds to TRBD1 (6 bases). Looked up from germline, CDR1 is LGHNA and CDR2 is YNFKEQ. The CDR3 has 16 residues. CDR3 nucleotides: TGTACCAGCAGCCAAGAGGGGGGAACGTGGGGAAACACCATATATTTT. This sequence encodes CTSSQEGGTWGNTIYF.

This clonotype was seen more than once but under ten times. A read error may explain this, as a much larger clone is one base away. The genes are TRBV24-1 and TRBJ2-1; no clear D gene. The CDR3 contains 14 residues. Germline V CDR1 and CDR2: KGHDR, SFDVKD. In nucleotides, the CDR3 is TGTGCCACCAGTGATTTGTCGCGAGACGATGAGCAGTCCTTC. It is translated as CATSDLSRDDEQSF.

In the case of this clonotype: This may stem from a read error, because a much larger clone lies one nucleotide away. CDR3 sequence reads: CASTRKGYRFADTQYF. CDR3 DNA sequence: TGTGCCAGCACGAGGAAAGGGTATCGATTCGCAGATACGCAGTATTTT. The rearrangement joins TRBV6-5 to TRBJ2-3; D not resolved. The V gene lost 7 bases and the J gene lost 4 bases, with 21 bases spanning the gap. Germline V gives CDR1 MNHEY, CDR2 SVGAGI. The CDR3 sequence is 16 residues long.

A word on this clonotype: A read error may explain this, as a much larger clone is one base away. V usage is TRBV6-2 or TRBV6-3 and J usage is TRBJ1-5; TRBD1 agrees at 11 bases. The CDR3 length is 18 residues. The germline V gene has CDR1 MNHEY and CDR2 SVGEGT. This CDR3 is CAISYSPPDRGRNQPQHF. The CDR3 DNA reads TGTGCCATCAGTTACTCGCCCCCGGACAGGGGGCGAAATCAGCCCCAGCATTTT.

The rearrangement links TRBV11-2 to TRBJ2-1; no clear D. The CDR3 spans 15 residues. CDR1 SGHAT and CDR2 FQNNGV come from the germline V gene. The CDR3 sequence is CIGSYWWTDGNEQFF. CDR3 DNA sequence: TGTATCGGTAGCTACTGGTGGACCGACGGCAATGAGCAGTTCTTC.

As concerns this clonotype: A junction boundary mismatches the germline segment, possibly from a read error. The chain joins TRBV4-1 to TRBJ2-5, with 11 nucleotides matching TRBD1. Germline CDR1 and CDR2: MGHRA and YSYEKL. The CDR3 spans 14 residues. The CDR3 is CVSSLDRGQETQYF. The CDR3 DNA follows: TGCGTCAGCAGCTTGGACAGGGGGCAAGAGACCCAGTACTTT.

This clonotype has a handful of counts. Given a much more abundant clone one base away, this may be a read error. V gene TRBV6-5 combines with J gene TRBJ1-5; D gene unclear. The CDR3 is made up of 13 amino acids. Germline V gene data show CDR1 as MNHEY and CDR2 as SVGAGI. CDR3 loop: CVSRTDFDQPQHF. The CDR3 DNA reads TGTGTCAGCAGAACAGATTTCGATCAGCCCCAGCATTTT.

As for this clonotype: A clone one base away is much larger, so this may be a read error. This chain connects TRBV12-3 or TRBV12-4 to TRBJ2-4, with D possibly TRBD1 on 6 matching bases. The CDR3 runs 15 residues. The CDR3 DNA sequence: TGTGCCGGCAGTTTAAGTCAGGGGTCCAAAAACATTCAGTACTTC. Its protein product is CAGSLSQGSKNIQYF.

Notes on this clonotype: A much larger clone is a single base away; this may be a read error. The V gene is TRBV20-1, the J gene TRBJ2-3; a weak D match, TRBD2 (5 bases). Germline-derived CDR1 and CDR2 are DFQATT and SNEGSKA (reference sequence). The length of the CDR3 is 13 residues. The V and J ends lost 5 bases and 0 bases respectively, with 9 bases between them. CDR3 region: CSAGSGSTDTQYF. CDR3 in DNA: TGCAGTGCTGGCAGCGGCAGCACAGATACGCAGTATTTT.

As regards this clonotype: A much larger clone lies one base from this, so it may be a read error. The CDR3, as DNA: TGTGCCAGCAGCCCGCGGATGGTAAACAATGAGCAGTTCTTC. Protein: CASSPRMVNNEQFF. The chain links TRBV6-6 to TRBJ2-1; D remains ambiguous. The CDR3 runs 14 residues. CDR1 and CDR2 from the germline V gene are MNHNY and SVGAGI (reference sequence). V was trimmed by 6 bases and J by 5 bases, leaving 14 bases between them.

The CDR3 region has the DNA TGTGCCAGCGTGGCGACCAATCAGCCCCAGTATTTT. Its translation is CASVATNQPQYF. The chain employs TRBV6-2 or TRBV6-3 and TRBJ1-5; D not certain. The J call may be incorrect, as the DNA end agrees better with TRBJ2-3. The germline gives CDR1 MNHEY, CDR2 SVGEGT. This CDR3 comprises 12 residues.

In the case of this clonotype: The junction differs from germline at one of its ends, possibly a read error. The J gene is TRBJ2-3, the V gene TRBV29-1; D gene unclear. Germline CDR1 SQVTM, CDR2 ANQGSEA. The CDR3 sequence is 13 residues long. The CDR3: CCVTGAPGDTQYF. The DNA of the CDR3 is TGCTGCGTCACCGGCGCGCCCGGGGATACGCAGTATTTT.

Turning to this clonotype: Since a much larger clone is just one base distant, this may be a read error. This chain uses TRBV20-1 with TRBJ2-1, with 10 nucleotides matching TRBD1. CDR3 size: 14 residues. Looked up from germline, CDR1 is DFQATT and CDR2 is SNEGSKA (reference sequence). CDR3 amino acids: CIAREDRGYNEQFF. In DNA, the CDR3 is TGCATTGCTAGAGAGGACAGGGGGTACAATGAGCAGTTCTTC.

Of note for this clonotype: The CDR3 does not close with the conserved phenylalanine or tryptophan, likely indicating a read error. The genes are TRBV12-3 or TRBV12-4 and TRBJ2-1, with 7 bases identical to TRBD1. The CDR3 has 14 amino acids. The CDR3 DNA sequence: TGTGCCAGGAGTTTTGACAGGGTCTCTGGTGAGCAGTTCCTC. This sequence encodes CARSFDRVSGEQFL.